This TCR beta chain comes out of a study of blood T cell repertoires in COVID-19. Study summary: Specimens from acute and convalescent COVID-19 originated in the United States, Italy and Spain. PBMCs, B-cell-depleted T cells, or T cells provided the cDNA or gDNA that made up the material.

The assay was immunoSEQ multiplex PCR, and TCRdb's table has in-frame clones only and misses some. The sample consists of hundreds of thousands of clones, roughly 87% of them appearing once. Deletions cut 5 bases from V and 5 bases from J, with 21 bases between. This CDR3 region has 16 residues. Looked up from germline, CDR1 is SGHVS and CDR2 is FNYEAQ. The chain uses TRBV7-6 and TRBJ1-2, with D possibly matching TRBD1 (5 bases). Sample: peripheral blood. The TCR sequence derives from a man aged 55 to 70 who had recovered from COVID-19. The CDR3 is CASSPTSRGYGYGYTF. CDR3 DNA sequence: TGTGCCAGCAGCCCCACAAGCCGGGGGTATGGGTATGGCTACACCTTC.